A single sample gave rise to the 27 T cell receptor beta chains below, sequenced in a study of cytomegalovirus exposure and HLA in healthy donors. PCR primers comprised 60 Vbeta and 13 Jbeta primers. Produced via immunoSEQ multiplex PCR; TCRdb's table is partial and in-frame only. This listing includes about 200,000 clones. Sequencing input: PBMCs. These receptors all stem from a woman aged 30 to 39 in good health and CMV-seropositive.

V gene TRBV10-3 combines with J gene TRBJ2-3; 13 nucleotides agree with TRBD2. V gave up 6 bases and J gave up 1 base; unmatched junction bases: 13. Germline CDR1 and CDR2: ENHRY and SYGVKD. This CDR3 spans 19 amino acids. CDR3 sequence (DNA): TGTGCCATCAGGGAGACTAGCGGGAGGCAATCCGTCGGCACAGATACGCAGTATTTT. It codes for CAIRETSGRQSVGTDTQYF.

The CDR3 region is CASSPRSSFAFDNEQFF. In nucleotides, the CDR3 is TGTGCCAGCTCACCAAGGTCTAGCTTCGCCTTCGACAATGAGCAGTTCTTC. The chain uses TRBV18 and TRBJ2-1; weak D call: TRBD2 (5 bases). The CDR3 runs to 17 residues. Germline loops: CDR1 KGHSH, CDR2 LQKENI. Between the trimmed V and J ends, which lost 2 bases and 5 bases, there was a span of 19 bases.

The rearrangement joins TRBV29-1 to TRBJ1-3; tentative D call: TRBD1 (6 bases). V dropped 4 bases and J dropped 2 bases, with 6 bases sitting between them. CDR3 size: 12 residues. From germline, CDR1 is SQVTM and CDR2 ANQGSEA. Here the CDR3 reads CSVAGAGNTIYF. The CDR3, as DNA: TGCAGCGTTGCAGGGGCTGGAAACACCATATATTTT.

The CDR3 loop is CASSMHGAGINEQFF. The CDR3 DNA is TGTGCCAGCAGCATGCACGGGGCGGGGATCAATGAGCAGTTCTTC. The chain joins TRBV13 to TRBJ2-1; tentative D call: TRBD2 (6 bases). The CDR3 loop spans 15 amino acids. Germline V gene lookup returns CDR1 PRHDT and CDR2 FYEKMQ (reference sequence). V lost 5 bases, J lost 6 bases, and 17 bases lay in between.

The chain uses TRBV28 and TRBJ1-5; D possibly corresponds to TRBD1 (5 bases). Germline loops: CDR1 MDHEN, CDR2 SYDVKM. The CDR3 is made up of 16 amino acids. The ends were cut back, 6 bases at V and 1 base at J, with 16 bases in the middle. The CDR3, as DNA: TGTGCCAGCAGGGGAGGGGCTACCCCGAGCAATCAGCCCCAGCATTTT. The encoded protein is CASRGGATPSNQPQHF.

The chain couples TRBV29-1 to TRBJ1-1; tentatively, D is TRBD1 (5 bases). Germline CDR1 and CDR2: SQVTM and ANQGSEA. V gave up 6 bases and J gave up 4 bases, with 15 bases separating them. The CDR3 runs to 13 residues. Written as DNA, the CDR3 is TGCAGCGTCGAACAGACAGCTGTCACTGAAGCTTTCTTT. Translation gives CSVEQTAVTEAFF.

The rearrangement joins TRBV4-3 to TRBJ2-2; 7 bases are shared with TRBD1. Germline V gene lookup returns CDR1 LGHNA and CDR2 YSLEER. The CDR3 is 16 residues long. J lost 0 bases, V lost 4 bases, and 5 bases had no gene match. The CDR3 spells CASSRGTAANTGELFF. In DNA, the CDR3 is TGCGCCAGCAGCCGGGGGACAGCCGCGAACACCGGGGAGCTGTTTTTT.

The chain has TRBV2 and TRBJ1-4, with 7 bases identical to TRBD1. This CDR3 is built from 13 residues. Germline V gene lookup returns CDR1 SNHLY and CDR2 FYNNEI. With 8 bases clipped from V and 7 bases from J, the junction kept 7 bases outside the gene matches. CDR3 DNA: TGTGCCAGCCACAGGGGTGGGGGTGAAAAACTGTTTTTT. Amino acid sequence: CASHRGGGEKLFF.

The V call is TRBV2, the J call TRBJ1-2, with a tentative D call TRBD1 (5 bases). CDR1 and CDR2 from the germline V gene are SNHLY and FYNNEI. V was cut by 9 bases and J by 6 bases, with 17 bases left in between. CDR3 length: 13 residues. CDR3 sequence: CARTGDPRNGYTF. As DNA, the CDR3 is TGTGCCAGAACAGGAGATCCTCGGAATGGCTACACCTTC. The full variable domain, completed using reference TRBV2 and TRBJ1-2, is EPEVTQTPSHQVTQMGQEVILRCVPISNHLYFYWYRQILGQKVEFLVSFYNNEISEKSEIFDDQFSVERPDGSNFTLKIRSTKLEDSAMYFCARTGDPRNGYTFGSGTRLTVV.

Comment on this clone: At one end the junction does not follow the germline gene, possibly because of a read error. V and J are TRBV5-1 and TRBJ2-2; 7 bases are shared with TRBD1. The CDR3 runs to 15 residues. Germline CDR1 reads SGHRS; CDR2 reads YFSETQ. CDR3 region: CANSFDRANTGELFF. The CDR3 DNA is TGCGCCAACAGCTTCGACAGGGCGAACACCGGGGAGCTGTTTTTT. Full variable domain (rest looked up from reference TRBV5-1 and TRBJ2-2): KAGVTQTPRYLIKTRGQQVTLSCSPISGHRSVSWYQQTPGQGLQFLFEYFSETQRNKGNFPGRFSGRQFSNSRSEMNVSTLELGDSALYLCANSFDRANTGELFFGEGSRLTVL.

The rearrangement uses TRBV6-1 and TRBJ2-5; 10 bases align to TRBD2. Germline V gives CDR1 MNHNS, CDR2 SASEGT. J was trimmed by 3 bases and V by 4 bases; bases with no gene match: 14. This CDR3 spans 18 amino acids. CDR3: CASSVAGGSGPYKETQYF. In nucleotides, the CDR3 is TGTGCCAGCAGTGTAGCGGGAGGAAGTGGGCCTTACAAAGAGACCCAGTACTTC.

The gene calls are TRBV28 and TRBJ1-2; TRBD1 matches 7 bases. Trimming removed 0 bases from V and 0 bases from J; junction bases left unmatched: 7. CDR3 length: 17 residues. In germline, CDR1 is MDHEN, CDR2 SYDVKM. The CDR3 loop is CASSLWGGTESNYGYTF. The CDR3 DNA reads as TGTGCCAGCAGTTTATGGGGCGGGACAGAATCTAACTATGGCTACACCTTC.

The CDR3 loop reads CASGTLYSNYGYTF. The CDR3, as DNA: TGTGCCAGTGGGACTCTCTACTCTAACTATGGCTACACCTTC. V is TRBV6-1 and J is TRBJ1-2; a possible D gene is TRBD1 (5 bases). CDR3 length equals 14 residues. Trimming removed 9 bases from V and 0 bases from J, with 14 bases in between. The germline CDR1 and CDR2 sequences are MNHNS and SASEGT.

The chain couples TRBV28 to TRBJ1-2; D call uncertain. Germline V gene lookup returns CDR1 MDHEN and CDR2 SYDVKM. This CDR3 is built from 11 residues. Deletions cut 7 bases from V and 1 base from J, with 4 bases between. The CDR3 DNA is TGTGCCAGCAACTATAACTATGGCTACACCTTC. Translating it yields CASNYNYGYTF.

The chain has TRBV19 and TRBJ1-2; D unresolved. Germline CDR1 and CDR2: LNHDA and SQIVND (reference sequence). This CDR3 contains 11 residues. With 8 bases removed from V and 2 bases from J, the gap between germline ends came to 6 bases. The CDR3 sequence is CASLQNYGYTF. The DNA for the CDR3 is TGTGCCAGTCTACAGAACTATGGCTACACCTTC.

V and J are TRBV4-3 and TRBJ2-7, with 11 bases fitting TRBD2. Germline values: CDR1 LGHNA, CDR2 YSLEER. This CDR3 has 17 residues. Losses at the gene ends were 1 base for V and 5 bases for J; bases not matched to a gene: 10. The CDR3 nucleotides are TGCGCCAGCAGCCAAGCGACTAGCGGGGTGAGGTACAACGAGCAGTACTTC. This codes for CASSQATSGVRYNEQYF.

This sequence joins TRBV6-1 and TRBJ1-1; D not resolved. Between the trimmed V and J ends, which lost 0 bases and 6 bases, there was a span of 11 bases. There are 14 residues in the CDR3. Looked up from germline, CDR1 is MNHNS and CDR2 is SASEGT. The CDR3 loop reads CASSEAWVGAEAFF. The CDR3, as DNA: TGTGCCAGCAGTGAAGCCTGGGTGGGCGCTGAAGCTTTCTTT.

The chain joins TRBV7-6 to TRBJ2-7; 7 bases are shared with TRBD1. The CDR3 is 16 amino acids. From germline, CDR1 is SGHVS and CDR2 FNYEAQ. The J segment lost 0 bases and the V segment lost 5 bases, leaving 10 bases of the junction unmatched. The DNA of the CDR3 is TGTGCCAGCAGCCCGACTGGACAGGCCCTCTCCTACGAGCAGTACTTC. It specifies CASSPTGQALSYEQYF.

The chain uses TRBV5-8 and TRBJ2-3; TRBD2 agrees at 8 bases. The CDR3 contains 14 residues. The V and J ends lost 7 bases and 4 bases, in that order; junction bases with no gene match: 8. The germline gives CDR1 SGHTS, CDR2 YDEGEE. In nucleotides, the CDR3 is TGTGCCAGCGGTCCGGGAGGGGGGGCAGATACGCAGTATTTT. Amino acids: CASGPGGGADTQYF. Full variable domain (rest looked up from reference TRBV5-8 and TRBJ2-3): EAGVTQSPTHLIKTRGQQATLRCSPISGHTSVYWYQQALGLGLQFLLWYDEGEERNRGNFPPRFSGRQFPNYSSELNVNALELEDSALYLCASGPGGGADTQYFGPGTRLTVL.

The CDR3 spells CASSYSRDSQETQYF. In nucleotides, the CDR3 is TGTGCCAGCAGTTACTCACGGGACAGCCAAGAGACCCAGTACTTC. The chain links TRBV6-5 to TRBJ2-5, with 7 bases fitting TRBD1. This CDR3 has 15 amino acids. Germline CDR1 MNHEY, CDR2 SVGAGI. V shed 0 bases, J shed 1 base, and the junction held 2 bases outside the gene matches.

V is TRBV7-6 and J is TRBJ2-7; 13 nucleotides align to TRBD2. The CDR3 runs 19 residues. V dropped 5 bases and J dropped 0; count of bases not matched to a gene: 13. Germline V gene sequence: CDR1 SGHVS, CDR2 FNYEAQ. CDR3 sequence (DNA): TGTGCCAGCAGCCAATTGAGAGGACTAGCGGGGGCCAACTCCTACGAGCAGTACTTC. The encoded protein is CASSQLRGLAGANSYEQYF.

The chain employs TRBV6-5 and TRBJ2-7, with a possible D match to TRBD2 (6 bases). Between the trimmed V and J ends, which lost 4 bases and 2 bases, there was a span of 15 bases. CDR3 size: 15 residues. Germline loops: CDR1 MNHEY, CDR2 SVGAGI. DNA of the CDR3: TGTGCCAGCAGTTTCCGGGACTGGAAAACCTACGAGCAGTACTTC. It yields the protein CASSFRDWKTYEQYF.

The CDR3 DNA follows: TGTGCCAGCAGCCTGGATCTAGTGTCCAATGAGCAGTTCTTC. Translated, it gives CASSLDLVSNEQFF. The chain uses TRBV7-9 and TRBJ2-1; D gene unclear. Germline CDR1 SEHNR, CDR2 FQNEAQ (reference sequence). V lost 5 bases to trimming and J lost 6 bases, with 14 bases between them. This CDR3 spans 14 amino acids. The whole variable domain, remainder taken from reference TRBV7-9 and TRBJ2-1, is DTGVSQNPRHKITKRGQNVTFRCDPISEHNRLYWYRQTLGQGPEFLTYFQNEAQLEKSRLLSDRFSAERPKGSFSTLEIQRTEQGDSAMYLCASSLDLVSNEQFFGPGTRLTVL.

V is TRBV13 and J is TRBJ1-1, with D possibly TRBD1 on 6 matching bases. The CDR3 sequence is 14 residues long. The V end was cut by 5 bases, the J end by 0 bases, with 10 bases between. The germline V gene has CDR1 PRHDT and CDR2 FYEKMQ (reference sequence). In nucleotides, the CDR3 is TGTGCCAGCAGCGTACAGGGTCTGAACACTGAAGCTTTCTTT. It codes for CASSVQGLNTEAFF.

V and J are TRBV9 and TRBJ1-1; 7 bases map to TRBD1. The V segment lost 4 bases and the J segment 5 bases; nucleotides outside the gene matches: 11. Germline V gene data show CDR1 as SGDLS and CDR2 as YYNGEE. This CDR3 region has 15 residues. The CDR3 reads CASSPRGGRDTEAFF. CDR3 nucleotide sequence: TGTGCCAGCAGCCCACGAGGGGGCCGGGATACTGAAGCTTTCTTT.

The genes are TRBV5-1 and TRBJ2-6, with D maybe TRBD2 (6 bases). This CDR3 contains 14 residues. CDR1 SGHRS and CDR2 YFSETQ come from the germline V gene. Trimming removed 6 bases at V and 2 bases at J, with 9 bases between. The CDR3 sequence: CASTEGPGANVLTF. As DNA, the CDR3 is TGCGCCAGCACGGAGGGCCCTGGGGCCAACGTCCTGACTTTC.

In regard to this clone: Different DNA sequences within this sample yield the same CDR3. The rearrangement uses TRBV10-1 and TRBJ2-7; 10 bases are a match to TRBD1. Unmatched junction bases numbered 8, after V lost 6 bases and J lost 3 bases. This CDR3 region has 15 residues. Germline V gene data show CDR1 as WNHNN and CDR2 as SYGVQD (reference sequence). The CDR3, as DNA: TGCGCCAGCAGCGAGGGACAGGGGATTCGCTACGAGCAGTACTTC. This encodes CASSEGQGIRYEQYF.